These T cell receptor beta chains were read from a single sample in a study of vaccination and CD4 T cells after COVID-19. MiXCR, applied by TCRdb to the PCR reads, yields one record per CDR3 protein. The sample has more than 15,000 distinct CDR3 sequences, roughly 42% seen once; the top ten hold approximately 6.8%. Their specific antigens are unknown. The sample here was CD4+ T cells from blood, cultured in vitro, taken before SARS-CoV-2 vaccination. These receptors were obtained from a human donor who had recovered from COVID-19. CDR3s include the opening cysteine and the closing phenylalanine or tryptophan. A D gene is named only where the DNA matches it firmly. The size entry is marked missing in some rows and otherwise reads once, few, many or a size class.

.,13,.,TRBV7-7,TRBJ2-2,TGTGCCAGCAGCCCCCTGGGCCCCGGGGAGCTGTTTTTT,CASSPLGPGELFF
.,16,.,TRBV7-2,TRBJ1-1,TGTGCCAGCAGCTTAGTCCGGTTGGGCCCTAGGACTGAAGCTTTCTTT,CASSLVRLGPRTEAFF
TRBD2,17,.,TRBV11-2,TRBJ2-5,TGTGCCAGCAGAAAAATCGCACTAGCGGGAGATGGAGAGACCCAGTACTTC,CASRKIALAGDGETQYF
TRBD2,15,.,TRBV7-2,TRBJ2-7,TGTGCCAGCAGCTTAGAACTAGCGGGGCAATACGAGCAGTACTTC,CASSLELAGQYEQYF
TRBD2,13,.,TRBV6-1,TRBJ2-1,TGTGCCAGCAGTCGGGGGGGAGGGGGTGAGCAGTTCTTC,CASSRGGGGEQFF
.,16,.,TRBV28,TRBJ1-5,TGTGCCAGCAGTCCCGTCGGGGGGCAAAGCAATCAGCCCCAGCATTTT,CASSPVGGQSNQPQHF
.,14,.,TRBV7-7,TRBJ2-3,TGTGCCAGCAGCTTAGGGACGACCGCAGATACGCAGTATTTT,CASSLGTTADTQYF
.,13,.,TRBV4-1,TRBJ1-2,TGCGCCAGCAGCCAAGACCGACCGGGGGGCTACACCTTC,CASSQDRPGGYTF
TRBD2,17,few,TRBV7-8,TRBJ2-5,TGTGCCAGCAGCCCTAAACCCCGGGACTATCTACAAGAGACCCAGTACTTC,CASSPKPRDYLQETQYF
TRBD2,15,.,TRBV4-1,TRBJ2-7,TGCGCCAGCAGCCAAGACCTAGCGGGGACCTACGAGCAGTACTTC,CASSQDLAGTYEQYF
.,15,.,TRBV20-1,TRBJ1-2,TGCAGTGCTAGAGATGGGGGAGGGGCTGGCTATGGCTACACCTTC,CSARDGGGAGYGYTF
.,14,.,TRBV4-1,TRBJ2-5,TGCGCCAGCAGCCAAGGGGCAGTCCAAGAGACCCAGTACTTC,CASSQGAVQETQYF
.,14,.,TRBV7-2,TRBJ1-1,TGTGCCAGCAGCTTACTCAGGGGAGGAACTGAAGCTTTCTTT,CASSLLRGGTEAFF
TRBD1,15,few,TRBV6-2/TRBV6-3,TRBJ1-2,TGTGCCAGCAGTTCCCCGGGACAGGGATACTATGGCTACACCTTC,CASSSPGQGYYGYTF
TRBD1,15,once,TRBV7-3,TRBJ2-5,TGTGCCAGCAGCGCGGACAGGGGGCCTGGAGAGACCCAGTACTTC,CASSADRGPGETQYF
TRBD1,16,.,TRBV6-2/TRBV6-3,TRBJ2-5,TGTGCCAGCAGGCAGCAGGGGGCCAGACTCCAAGAGACCCAGTACTTC,CASRQQGARLQETQYF
.,14,few,TRBV7-2,TRBJ1-2,TGTGCCAGCAGCTTAGACACGGGTCCCTATGGCTACACCTTC,CASSLDTGPYGYTF
TRBD2,18,.,TRBV7-2,TRBJ2-3,TGTGCCAGCAGCTTAGTTGCGTCTAGCGGGGCCAACACAGATACGCAGTATTTT,CASSLVASSGANTDTQYF
.,16,few,TRBV6-2/TRBV6-3,TRBJ2-3,TGTGCCAGCAGTTACGTCGGCTCGCCTGCGACAGATACGCAGTATTTT,CASSYVGSPATDTQYF
.,15,.,TRBV4-1,TRBJ2-7,TGCGCCAGCAGCCAACCGGGGGTATTGGCCTACGAGCAGTACTTC,CASSQPGVLAYEQYF
.,16,.,TRBV19,TRBJ1-2,TGTGCCAGTACCGTCGGTGGGGGAAGACCTAGCTATGGCTACACCTTC,CASTVGGGRPSYGYTF
TRBD2,16,.,TRBV5-6,TRBJ2-2,TGTGCCAGCAGCTTGTGGGGGGGACCGAACACCGGGGAGCTGTTTTTT,CASSLWGGPNTGELFF
.,15,few,TRBV7-8,TRBJ1-1,TGTGCCAGCAGCCCCTATTGGGTCGGGACGACTGAAGCTTTCTTT,CASSPYWVGTTEAFF
.,16,.,TRBV5-6,TRBJ1-6,TGTGCCAGCAGCTTCTTGTCGGGGGTGAATAATTCACCCCTCCACTTT,CASSFLSGVNNSPLHF
.,15,.,TRBV7-6,TRBJ1-6,TGTGCCAGCAGCCTCCGGGACACCAATAATTCACCCCTCCACTTT,CASSLRDTNNSPLHF
TRBD1,14,.,TRBV6-1,TRBJ1-1,TGTGCCAGCAGAGAGCGACAGGGAGGAACTGAAGCTTTCTTT,CASRERQGGTEAFF
TRBD1,14,.,TRBV20-1,TRBJ1-4,TGCAGTGCTAGGGTGGGACAGATTCGGGAGAAACTGTTTTTT,CSARVGQIREKLFF
TRBD1,14,.,TRBV23-1,TRBJ2-1,TGCGCCAGCAGTCAATCAAGGACAGGGCGTGAGCAGTTCTTC,CASSQSRTGREQFF
TRBD1,15,few,TRBV6-2/TRBV6-3,TRBJ2-7,TGTGCCAGCAGTCCCGGACAGGGGGTCTCCTACGAGCAGTACTTC,CASSPGQGVSYEQYF
TRBD1,14,.,TRBV12-3/TRBV12-4,TRBJ1-5,TGTGCCAGCAGTGGACAGGTGGGCAATCAGCCCCAGCATTTT,CASSGQVGNQPQHF
.,11,few,TRBV24-1,TRBJ1-2,TGTGCCACCAGTGATACGGGGGGCTACACCTTC,CATSDTGGYTF
.,14,.,TRBV11-1,TRBJ1-1,TGTGCCAGCAGCCCAGGGGTCCCGAACACTGAAGCTTTCTTT,CASSPGVPNTEAFF
TRBD2,17,.,TRBV6-5,TRBJ2-1,TGTGCCAGCAGTTCGGCACGGACTAGCCTGTTTCACAATGAGCAGTTCTTC,CASSSARTSLFHNEQFF
.,17,.,TRBV7-2,TRBJ2-6,TGTGCCAGCAGCTTATCGGCTAGTCTCTCTGGGGCCAACGTCCTGACTTTC,CASSLSASLSGANVLTF
.,16,few,TRBV12-3/TRBV12-4,TRBJ1-6,TGTGCCAGCAGTTTCGGACGGAGCTCCTATAATTCACCCCTCCACTTT,CASSFGRSSYNSPLHF
.,13,.,TRBV10-3,TRBJ1-1,TGTGCCATCAGTGAGACAGCGGAGGGCGAAGCTTTCTTT,CAISETAEGEAFF
.,17,.,TRBV19,TRBJ1-1,TGTGCCAGTAGTAGTTCCCCAGGGGACCCGAGGAACACTGAAGCTTTCTTT,CASSSSPGDPRNTEAFF
.,13,few,TRBV20-1,TRBJ2-7,TGCAGTGCTCAGGGGAGACCAACCTACGAGCAGTACTTC,CSAQGRPTYEQYF
TRBD1,15,few,TRBV20-1,TRBJ1-2,TGCAGTGCTAGCATACCGGGACAGGGGGCGAAGGGCTACACCTTC,CSASIPGQGAKGYTF
.,12,.,TRBV6-2/TRBV6-3,TRBJ1-2,TGTGCCAGCAGGGAAGGGGCATTTGGCTACACCTTC,CASREGAFGYTF
TRBD1,17,.,TRBV20-1,TRBJ1-6,TGCAGTGCTAGCGTCCCAGGGGGGTCGCAGCGGAGTTCACCCCTCCACTTT,CSASVPGGSQRSSPLHF
.,17,.,TRBV12-3/TRBV12-4,TRBJ1-1,TGTGCCAGCAGTTTCATGATAAAGGGGCGCTTCAACACTGAAGCTTTCTTT,CASSFMIKGRFNTEAFF
.,16,.,TRBV20-1,TRBJ2-3,TGCAGTGCTAGAGCCCCGGGACGCTCCCACACAGATACGCAGTATTTT,CSARAPGRSHTDTQYF
TRBD2,15,.,TRBV20-1,TRBJ2-1,TGCAGTGCTTCTAGCGGGATTTCGACCTACAATGAGCAGTTCTTC,CSASSGISTYNEQFF
.,15,.,TRBV27,TRBJ2-7,TGTGCCAGCAGTTTATCGGCAGGAATTTCCTACGAGCAGTACTTC,CASSLSAGISYEQYF
TRBD1,16,few,TRBV27,TRBJ2-3,TGTGCCAGCAGACAGGGGGCCCTCGGTAGGTTGGATACGCAGTATTTT,CASRQGALGRLDTQYF
.,14,.,TRBV27,TRBJ2-4,TGTGCCAGCAGTTTCCGGGCCCCTGGGAACATTCAGTACTTC,CASSFRAPGNIQYF
TRBD1,15,few,TRBV10-3,TRBJ1-2,TGTGCCATCAGTGATTCGGACAGGAGGAACTATGGCTACACCTTC,CAISDSDRRNYGYTF
.,14,few,TRBV14,TRBJ2-5,TGTGCCAGCAGCCATGGGGCTTTCCAAGAGACCCAGTACTTC,CASSHGAFQETQYF
TRBD1,13,.,TRBV6-1,TRBJ1-5,TGTGCCAGCAGGACAGGGGGTAATCAGCCCCAGCATTTT,CASRTGGNQPQHF
.,13,.,TRBV18,TRBJ2-1,TGTGCCAGCTCACCGGATCAAGCCAATGAGCAGTTCTTC,CASSPDQANEQFF
TRBD2,16,.,TRBV7-2,TRBJ2-1,TGTGCCAGCAGCCAACTAGCGGGACCTTCCTACAATGAGCAGTTCTTC,CASSQLAGPSYNEQFF
.,16,.,TRBV24-1,TRBJ2-3,TGTGCCACCAGTGACCCTGACGGCAGGAACACAGATACGCAGTATTTT,CATSDPDGRNTDTQYF
TRBD1,17,.,TRBV6-2/TRBV6-3,TRBJ2-2,TGTGCCAGCAGTTACCGGGGACAGGTCATGAACACCGGGGAGCTGTTTTTT,CASSYRGQVMNTGELFF
TRBD1,16,.,TRBV7-9,TRBJ1-4,TGTGCCAGCAGCCCGATACCGGGACAGGGGAATGAAAAACTGTTTTTT,CASSPIPGQGNEKLFF